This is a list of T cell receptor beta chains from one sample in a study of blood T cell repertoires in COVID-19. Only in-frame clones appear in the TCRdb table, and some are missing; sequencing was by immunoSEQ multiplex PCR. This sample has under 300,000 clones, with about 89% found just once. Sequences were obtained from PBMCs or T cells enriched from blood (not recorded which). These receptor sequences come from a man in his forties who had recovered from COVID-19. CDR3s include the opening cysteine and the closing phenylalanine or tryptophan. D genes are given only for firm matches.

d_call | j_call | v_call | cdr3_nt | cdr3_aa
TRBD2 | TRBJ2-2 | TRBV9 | TGTGCCAGCAGCATTCTAGCGGGGGGAGGCACCGGGGAGCTGTTTTTT | CASSILAGGGTGELFF
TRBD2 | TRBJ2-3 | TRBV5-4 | TGTGCCAGCAGCTTTAGCGGGAGGGTCGGCACAGATACGCAGTATTTT | CASSFSGRVGTDTQYF
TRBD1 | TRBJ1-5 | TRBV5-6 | TGTGCCAGCAGCAGCCATAAACAGGGGACGGTTCAGCCCCAGCATTTT | CASSSHKQGTVQPQHF
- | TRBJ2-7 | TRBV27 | TGTGCCAGCAGTCCGTCGACAGAGACATACTACGAGCAGTACTTC | CASSPSTETYYEQYF
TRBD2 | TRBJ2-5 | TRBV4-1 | TGCGCCAGCAGCCAAGGAAGGCGACTAGCGGGAGGGCCCGGTGAGGAGACCCAGTACTTC | CASSQGRRLAGGPGEETQYF
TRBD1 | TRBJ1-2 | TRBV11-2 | TGTGCCAGCAGATCAACTGGACAGGGTAGAACTAACTATGGCTACACCTTC | CASRSTGQGRTNYGYTF
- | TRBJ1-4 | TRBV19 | TGTGCCAGTAACAGGGCAGGCCTTAATGAAAAACTGTTTTTT | CASNRAGLNEKLFF
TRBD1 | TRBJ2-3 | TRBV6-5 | TGTGCCAGCAGTTTGACAGGGAGCACAGATACGCAGTATTTT | CASSLTGSTDTQYF
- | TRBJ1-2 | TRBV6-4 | TGTGCCAGCAGCGCAGGGATTGGCTACACCTTC | CASSAGIGYTF
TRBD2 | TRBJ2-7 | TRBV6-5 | TGTGCCAGCAGCCGCCGGACTAGCGGGAATTACGAGCAGTACTTC | CASSRRTSGNYEQYF
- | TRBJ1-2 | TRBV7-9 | TGTGCCAGCAGACCAGATTCAGGGGCTGGCTACACCTTC | CASRPDSGAGYTF
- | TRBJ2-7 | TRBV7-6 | TGTGCCAGCAGCCGCATCGGGGGAGGCGAGCAGTACTTC | CASSRIGGGEQYF
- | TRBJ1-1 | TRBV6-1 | TGTGCCAGCAGTGAAGCCGCCGGGGTCGGGGTGGGCACTGAAGCTTTCTTT | CASSEAAGVGVGTEAFF
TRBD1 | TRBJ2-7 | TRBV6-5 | TGTGCCAGCAGTTCGGACAGGGGTACTATCCAGTACTTC | CASSSDRGTIQYF